These T cell receptor beta chains were read from a single sample in a study of cytomegalovirus exposure and HLA in healthy donors. The repertoire was sequenced with immunoSEQ multiplex PCR; TCRdb's copy has only in-frame clones and lacks some. The sample lists roughly 150,000 clones, approximately 80% occurring once. Sequencing was done on a sample of PBMCs. These receptor sequences come from a woman aged 18-35 years in good health and CMV-seronegative. The CDR3 runs from the conserved cysteine through the conserved F or W. A D gene is named only where the DNA matches it firmly. Not every row has a clone size; where given, it reads once, few, many or a size class.

d_call: TRBD2
j_call: TRBJ2-4
v_call: TRBV15
clone_size: -
cdr3_nt: TGTGCCACCAGCACATGGTCCGTACTAGCGCCCTTAGCCAAAAACATTCAGTACTTC
cdr3_aa: CATSTWSVLAPLAKNIQYF

d_call: TRBD1
j_call: TRBJ2-2
v_call: TRBV27
clone_size: -
cdr3_nt: TGTGCCAGCAGGCGCGTTCACGGGACAGTTAACTTAAACACCGGGGAGCTGTTTTTT
cdr3_aa: CASRRVHGTVNLNTGELFF

d_call: -
j_call: TRBJ2-1
v_call: TRBV25-1
clone_size: -
cdr3_nt: TGTGCCAGCAGTGGGCGGGGAAGGAGCTCCTACAATGAGCAGTTCTTC
cdr3_aa: CASSGRGRSSYNEQFF

d_call: TRBD1
j_call: TRBJ1-2
v_call: TRBV10-3
clone_size: -
cdr3_nt: TGTGCCATCAGTACAGGGGACAGGTACTATGGCTACACCTTC
cdr3_aa: CAISTGDRYYGYTF

d_call: TRBD1
j_call: TRBJ2-2
v_call: TRBV7-8
clone_size: once
cdr3_nt: TGTGCCAGCAGCTTAGTTGGGACAGGGAGAACCGGGGAGCTGTTTTTT
cdr3_aa: CASSLVGTGRTGELFF

d_call: TRBD1
j_call: TRBJ1-2
v_call: TRBV5-1
clone_size: -
cdr3_nt: TGCGCCAGCAGTTGGGACAGGGGTAGAAGTAACTATGGCTACACCTTC
cdr3_aa: CASSWDRGRSNYGYTF

d_call: TRBD1
j_call: TRBJ1-2
v_call: TRBV28
clone_size: once
cdr3_nt: TGTGCCAGCAGACAGAGGACAGGGGGCGTGGATCGGTATGGCTACACCTTC
cdr3_aa: CASRQRTGGVDRYGYTF

d_call: TRBD1
j_call: TRBJ2-6
v_call: TRBV19
clone_size: -
cdr3_nt: TGTGCCAGTAGTATTGGGTTAGGACAGGGGGCGTCCGGGGCCAACGTCCTGACTTTC
cdr3_aa: CASSIGLGQGASGANVLTF

d_call: -
j_call: TRBJ2-7
v_call: TRBV29-1
clone_size: -
cdr3_nt: TGCAGCGTTGTTGTCCAGGGTGGGAACGAGCAGTACTTC
cdr3_aa: CSVVVQGGNEQYF

d_call: TRBD1
j_call: TRBJ2-7
v_call: TRBV11-3
clone_size: -
cdr3_nt: TGTGCCAGCAGCCTCACCGGGACAGGTACCTACGAGCAGTACTTC
cdr3_aa: CASSLTGTGTYEQYF

d_call: -
j_call: TRBJ2-1
v_call: TRBV9
clone_size: -
cdr3_nt: TGTGCCAGCAGCCAATCTGCGGGTGGTGAGCAGTTCTTC
cdr3_aa: CASSQSAGGEQFF